Listed here are 23 T cell receptor beta chains from one sample, sequenced in a study of shared clonotypes between healthy human individuals. Profiling relied on immunoSEQ multiplex PCR, and the TCRdb table lists in-frame clones only, not all of them. The data contain over a million clones, approximately 96% of them singletons. Sequencing was done on a sample of naive CD4+ T cells sorted from blood. The subset: CD45RA+ positively selected. These receptors all stem from a man aged 30 to 39 in good health.

In the case of this clone: An end of the junction does not agree with germline; a read error may underlie this. This chain joins TRBV7-7 and TRBJ1-2, with D unresolved. CDR1 is SSHAT and CDR2 is FNYEAQ in the germline V gene (reference sequence). The CDR3 sequence is 16 residues long. The CDR3 sequence: CASSLDARGDKYGYTF. The CDR3 nucleotides read TGTGCTAGCAGCTTAGATGCTCGCGGTGATAAGTATGGCTACACCTTC.

This chain connects TRBV6-6 to TRBJ1-1; D uncertain. With 8 bases removed from V and 1 base from J, the gap between germline ends came to 11 bases. Germline lookup yields CDR1 MNHNY and CDR2 SVGAGI (reference sequence). This CDR3 comprises 13 residues. The CDR3 nucleotides are TGTGCCAGCCTTGACTCTTCGAACACTGAAGCTTTCTTT. Its translation: CASLDSSNTEAFF.

The J gene is TRBJ2-2, the V gene TRBV18, with a weak D call TRBD2 (5 bases). V lost 1 base and J 7 bases, leaving 13 bases between the germline ends. The CDR3 is made up of 15 amino acids. The V gene's germline CDR1 is KGHSH and CDR2 LQKENI. The CDR3 sequence: CASSPRQLSGGELFF. Written as DNA, the CDR3 is TGTGCCAGCTCACCACGCCAGCTAAGCGGCGGGGAGCTGTTTTTT.

This sequence joins TRBV18 and TRBJ2-6; D is undetermined. Germline CDR1 KGHSH, CDR2 LQKENI. V gave up 2 bases and J gave up 0 bases, with 11 bases separating them. The CDR3 runs 17 residues. CDR3 bases: TGTGCCAGCTCACCAATCGAAGGGTACTCTGGGGCCAACGTCCTGACTTTC. Its protein is CASSPIEGYSGANVLTF.

V is TRBV27 and J is TRBJ1-1; perhaps TRBD1 as D (6 bases). Germline V gene data show CDR1 as MNHEY and CDR2 as SMNVEV (reference sequence). The V end was cut by 5 bases, the J end by 0 bases, with 22 bases between. This CDR3 is built from 18 residues. The CDR3 here is CASSRDKTGVRMNTEAFF. CDR3 bases: TGTGCCAGCAGTCGGGATAAGACAGGCGTACGAATGAACACTGAAGCTTTCTTT.

The chain employs TRBV18 and TRBJ1-3; 9 positions agree with TRBD1. Trimming at V came to 3 bases and at J to 7 bases, leaving 10 bases not matched to a gene. Germline CDR1 is KGHSH and CDR2 is LQKENI. The CDR3 loop spans 16 amino acids. CDR3 in amino acids: CASSPVRQGVGNTIYF. Written as DNA, the CDR3 is TGTGCCAGCTCACCGGTCCGACAGGGGGTCGGCAACACCATATATTTT.

The chain links TRBV9 to TRBJ2-1; D ambiguous. V lost 4 bases to trimming and J lost 2 bases, with 7 bases between them. Germline V gene data show CDR1 as SGDLS and CDR2 as YYNGEE. This CDR3 has 13 residues. As DNA, the CDR3 is TGTGCCAGCAGCACCAGACCCTACAATGAGCAGTTCTTC. Protein sequence: CASSTRPYNEQFF.

Remarks on this clone: This sample also contains other DNA sequences that code for the same CDR3. The CDR3 protein is CASSSGRTSSYNEQFF. The DNA for the CDR3 is TGTGCCAGCAGCTCGGGACGGACTAGCTCCTACAATGAGCAGTTCTTC. The chain uses TRBV7-9 and TRBJ2-1; 7 bases fit TRBD2. After removal of 4 bases from V and 0 bases from J, the junction contained 6 bases not matched to a gene. Germline V gene data show CDR1 as SEHNR and CDR2 as FQNEAQ (reference sequence). The CDR3 contains 16 residues.

The rearrangement uses TRBV7-2 and TRBJ1-4, with D unresolved. The germline V gene has CDR1 SGHTA and CDR2 FQGNSA. There are 15 residues in the CDR3. V was shortened by 5 bases and J by 2 bases, with 12 bases between the two germline ends. The CDR3 nucleotides are TGTGCCAGCAGCCTCTACCGACTTACTAATGAAAAACTGTTTTTT. It yields the protein CASSLYRLTNEKLFF.

The chain uses TRBV5-4 and TRBJ1-1; no firm D call. V was pared by 0 bases and J by 1 base, with 7 bases between. The CDR3 covers 14 residues. Germline CDR1 SGHNT, CDR2 YYREEE (reference sequence). This CDR3 is CASSLEYANTEAFF. In DNA, the CDR3 is TGTGCCAGCAGCTTGGAGTACGCGAACACTGAAGCTTTCTTT.

The V gene is TRBV9, the J gene TRBJ1-1, with no clear D. CDR3 length equals 15 residues. V lost 0 bases and J lost 0, with 9 bases in between. The germline V gene has CDR1 SGDLS and CDR2 YYNGEE. CDR3 bases: TGTGCCAGCAGCGTAGGGCCAGACATGAACACTGAAGCTTTCTTT. It translates to CASSVGPDMNTEAFF.

This clone showed up just once. The V call is TRBV15, the J call TRBJ2-1; 13 bases map to TRBD2. With 0 bases clipped from V and 9 bases from J, the junction kept 8 bases outside the gene matches. The CDR3 extends over 17 amino acids. Germline V gene sequence: CDR1 LNHNV, CDR2 YYDKDF (reference sequence). The CDR3 region is CATSRDLRTSGRSEQFF. CDR3 nucleotides: TGTGCCACCAGCAGAGATTTAAGGACTAGCGGGAGAAGTGAGCAGTTCTTC. Drawing the rest from reference TRBV15 and TRBJ2-1, the complete variable domain is DAMVIQNPRYQVTQFGKPVTLSCSQTLNHNVMYWYQQKSSQAPKLLFHYYDKDFNNEADTPDNFQSRRPNTSFCFLDIRSPGLGDTAMYLCATSRDLRTSGRSEQFFGPGTRLTVL.

This chain links TRBV6-1 with TRBJ2-1, with TRBD2 matching over 7 bases. With 4 bases clipped from V and 4 bases from J, the junction kept 7 bases outside the gene matches. Germline-derived CDR1 and CDR2 are MNHNS and SASEGT. The CDR3 spans 15 residues. CDR3 in amino acids: CASSAAQGGYNEQFF. The CDR3 coding sequence is TGTGCCAGCAGTGCCGCCCAGGGAGGGTACAATGAGCAGTTCTTC.

This clone was recorded only once. The chain links TRBV4-1 to TRBJ2-7; 7 bases fit TRBD1. V lost 2 bases to trimming and J lost 3 bases; unmatched junction nucleotides: 4. Germline-derived CDR1 and CDR2 are MGHRA and YSYEKL. This CDR3 contains 14 residues. The CDR3 nucleotides are TGCGCCAGCAGCCAACGACAGGGAGTCTACGAGCAGTACTTC. Protein product: CASSQRQGVYEQYF.

As to this clone: Distinct nucleotide sequences in the sample also encode this CDR3. J is TRBJ2-3 and V is TRBV18, with D unresolved. CDR3 length equals 12 residues. Trimming stripped 3 bases from V and 4 bases from J, with 5 bases between. Germline V gene sequence: CDR1 KGHSH, CDR2 LQKENI. The CDR3 protein is CASSPSADTQYF. Written as DNA, the CDR3 is TGTGCCAGCTCACCGTCGGCAGATACGCAGTATTTT.

J is TRBJ2-3 and V is TRBV4-3; no firm D call. The CDR3 covers 17 residues. The germline V gene encodes CDR1 LGHNA and CDR2 YSLEER. V lost 0 bases, J lost 3 bases, and 16 bases lay in between. CDR3: CASSQESFGQVTDTQYF. The CDR3 nucleotides are TGCGCCAGCAGCCAAGAGTCGTTCGGGCAGGTTACAGATACGCAGTATTTT.

The chain has TRBV30 and TRBJ2-4; 8 bases line up with TRBD1. The J segment lost 8 bases and the V segment lost 2 bases, leaving 5 bases of the junction unmatched. Germline-derived CDR1 and CDR2 are GTSNPN and SVGIG (reference sequence). The CDR3 contains 13 residues. The CDR3 DNA is TGTGCCTGGAGTCCAGACAGGGGTGACATTCAGTACTTC. As protein: CAWSPDRGDIQYF.

This sequence joins TRBV5-6 and TRBJ1-2; 7 bases agree with TRBD1. J gave up 2 bases and V 4 bases, and 5 bases lay outside the gene matches. This CDR3 contains 14 residues. From germline, CDR1 is SGHDT and CDR2 YYEEEE. The DNA of the CDR3 is TGTGCCAGCAGCCGCTGGGACAGAAACTATGGCTACACCTTC. Residues: CASSRWDRNYGYTF.

The chain joins TRBV11-2 to TRBJ2-7, with 7 bases that match TRBD2. There are 15 residues in the CDR3. Germline-derived CDR1 and CDR2 are SGHAT and FQNNGV. Germline trimming cut 0 bases from V and 7 bases from J; bases unmatched to any gene: 9. The DNA of the CDR3 is TGTGCCAGCAGCTTAGATCCGTTAGAAGCGGGGGAGCAGTACTTC. Amino acids: CASSLDPLEAGEQYF.

The rearrangement links TRBV5-1 to TRBJ2-1; perhaps TRBD1 as D (6 bases). The CDR3 runs 15 residues. V shed 4 bases and J shed 2 bases, with 13 bases lying between them. Germline V gene sequence: CDR1 SGHRS, CDR2 YFSETQ. The CDR3 DNA reads as TGCGCCAGCAGCGGTCTGACAGGCACCTACAATGAGCAGTTCTTC. Its protein product is CASSGLTGTYNEQFF.

This chain joins TRBV28 and TRBJ2-6, with unresolved D. CDR3 length: 13 amino acids. CDR1 and CDR2 (germline): MDHEN, SYDVKM. Trimming cost V 10 bases and J 0 bases, with 7 bases left between them. CDR3 sequence reads: CAIRGSGANVLTF. DNA for the CDR3: TGTGCCATCCGTGGCTCTGGGGCCAACGTCCTGACTTTC. The whole variable domain, filled in from reference TRBV28 and TRBJ2-6, reads DVKVTQSSRYLVKRTGEKVFLECVQDMDHENMFWYRQDPGLGLRLIYFSYDVKMKEKGDIPEGYSVSREKKERFSLILESASTNQTSMYLCAIRGSGANVLTFGAGSRLTVL.

J is TRBJ2-4 and V is TRBV14; D is perhaps TRBD1 or TRBD2 (5 bases each). Germline CDR1 and CDR2: SGHDN and FVKESK. Trimming took off 0 bases at V and 8 bases at J, with 11 bases between the two ends. The CDR3 is made up of 14 amino acids. The CDR3 is CASSQESPGHIQYF. CDR3 DNA sequence: TGTGCCAGCAGCCAAGAGTCCCCGGGACACATTCAGTACTTC.

The V and J genes are TRBV18 and TRBJ1-2; D gene unclear. In germline, CDR1 is KGHSH, CDR2 LQKENI. The CDR3 loop spans 14 amino acids. Trimming cost V 4 bases and J 4 bases, with 13 bases left between them. In DNA, the CDR3 is TGTGCCAGCTCACTCGAGGAGGGATCCTATGGCTACACCTTC. It is translated as CASSLEEGSYGYTF. The full variable domain, with the rest looked up from reference TRBV18 and TRBJ1-2, is NAGVMQNPRHLVRRRGQEARLRCSPMKGHSHVYWYRQLPEEGLKFMVYLQKENIIDESGMPKERFSAEFPKEGPSILRIQQVVRGDSAAYFCASSLEEGSYGYTFGSGTRLTVV.